These 25 T cell receptor beta chains came from one sample sequenced in a study of preoperative IRX-2 immunotherapy in early breast cancer. Assay: immunoSEQ multiplex PCR; the TCRdb copy retains only in-frame clones and omits some. The sample yields under 40,000 clones, nearly 95% seen once. Treatment denoted: preoperative locoregional IRX-2 cytokine immunotherapy. This specimen was collected from a patient treated with IRX-2 immunotherapy. The receptors were gathered from a human donor with breast cancer.

The chain recombines TRBV28 with TRBJ2-5; 9 bases are shared with TRBD2. The J call may be mistaken, given a closer DNA end match to TRBJ2-7. This CDR3 has 14 amino acids. The V gene's germline CDR1 is MDHEN and CDR2 SYDVKM. The CDR3 loop reads CASSRLAEAYEQYF. CDR3 DNA sequence: TGTGCCAGCAGCCGACTAGCGGAAGCCTACGAGCAGTACTTC.

This rearrangement joins TRBV19 to TRBJ2-3, with a tentative D call TRBD2 (6 bases). Trimming cost V 3 bases and J 1 base, with 20 bases left between them. From germline, CDR1 is LNHDA and CDR2 SQIVND (reference sequence). CDR3 length: 18 amino acids. The CDR3 sequence is CASSIRASRGIGTDTQYF. In DNA form, the CDR3 reads TGTGCCAGTAGTATCCGAGCTTCCCGGGGGATTGGCACAGATACGCAGTATTTT.

This chain connects TRBV5-1 to TRBJ1-1; weak D call: TRBD1 (5 bases). The ends were cut back, 1 base at V and 0 bases at J, with 13 bases in the middle. The CDR3 is made up of 16 amino acids. Per germline, CDR1 SGHRS and CDR2 YFSETQ. The CDR3 sequence is CASSLLEGRVNTEAFF. The DNA for the CDR3 is TGCGCCAGCAGCTTGCTGGAGGGGCGGGTGAACACTGAAGCTTTCTTT.

V is TRBV7-3 and J is TRBJ2-5; D tentatively fits TRBD1 or TRBD2 (5 bases each). V gave up 4 bases and J gave up 1 base, with 10 bases separating them. The CDR3 runs 14 residues. Germline V gene sequence: CDR1 SGHTA, CDR2 FQGTGA. Written as DNA, the CDR3 is TGTGCCAGCAGCTCAGCCGGGGCCCAAGAGACCCAGTACTTC. Amino acid sequence: CASSSAGAQETQYF.

The chain joins TRBV27 to TRBJ2-2; D is undetermined. V lost 0 bases, J lost 5 bases, and 7 bases lay in between. Germline CDR1 reads MNHEY; CDR2 reads SMNVEV (reference sequence). This CDR3 has 14 amino acids. The CDR3 loop reads CASSLSLQTGELFF. The CDR3 DNA reads TGTGCCAGCAGTTTATCGTTACAGACCGGGGAGCTGTTTTTT.

The chain couples TRBV10-2 to TRBJ2-7; possibly TRBD2 for D (7 bases). Trimming cost V 7 bases and J 1 base, with 14 bases left between them. This CDR3 spans 14 amino acids. Per the germline V gene, CDR1 is WSHSY and CDR2 is SAAADI. CDR3 sequence: CASIGGARSYEQYF. Written as DNA, the CDR3 is TGCGCCAGCATTGGGGGGGCACGATCCTACGAGCAGTACTTC.

This sequence joins TRBV7-7 and TRBJ2-2; D remains ambiguous. This CDR3 region has 13 residues. The germline V gene has CDR1 SSHAT and CDR2 FNYEAQ (reference sequence). CDR3 nucleotides: TGTGCTAGCCGGGCCCAGAACACCGGGGAGCTGTTTTTT. Protein: CASRAQNTGELFF.

The CDR3 nucleotides are TGCGCCAGCAGCTTGAAGGGTTCGGATGAGCAGTTCTTC. This sequence encodes CASSLKGSDEQFF. The chain links TRBV5-1 to TRBJ2-1; D unresolved. Germline CDR1 reads SGHRS; CDR2 reads YFSETQ. Trimming shortened V by 1 base and J by 8 bases, and 10 bases separated the two germline ends. There are 13 residues in the CDR3.

CDR3 in amino acids: CSVRQGGSYEQYF. As DNA, the CDR3 is TGCAGCGTTCGACAGGGAGGGTCCTACGAGCAGTACTTC. The rearrangement joins TRBV29-1 to TRBJ2-7, with D possibly being TRBD1 or TRBD2 (7 bases each). V was trimmed by 5 bases and J by 1 base, leaving 12 bases between them. The CDR3 sequence is 13 residues long. The germline CDR1 and CDR2 sequences are SQVTM and ANQGSEA.

The chain is built from TRBV18 and TRBJ2-6; D unclear. Germline V gene data show CDR1 as KGHSH and CDR2 as LQKENI. The V end was cut by 2 bases, the J end by 2 bases, with 4 bases between. CDR3 length equals 14 residues. CDR3 DNA: TGTGCCAGCTCACCAGGGCCTGGGGCCAACGTCCTGACTTTC. Its translation is CASSPGPGANVLTF.

The chain combines TRBV7-8 with TRBJ1-6, with 10 bases fitting TRBD1. J gave up 10 bases and V 4 bases, and 4 bases lay outside the gene matches. CDR1 is SGHVS and CDR2 is FQNEAQ in the germline V gene. This CDR3 is 14 amino acids long. The DNA of the CDR3 is TGTGCCAGCAGCTACGACAGGGGGCAGTCACCCCTCCACTTT. This encodes CASSYDRGQSPLHF.

The chain is built from TRBV14 and TRBJ2-1; D is undetermined. Germline V gives CDR1 SGHDN, CDR2 FVKESK. There are 13 residues in the CDR3. The V and J ends lost 1 base and 4 bases respectively, with 5 bases between them. The CDR3 loop is CASSQGPYNEQFF. CDR3 DNA sequence: TGTGCCAGCAGCCAAGGACCTTACAATGAGCAGTTCTTC.

The genes are TRBV27 and TRBJ1-1; D is undetermined. Trimming removed 5 bases at V and 1 base at J, with 14 bases between. The CDR3 has 15 residues. CDR1 MNHEY and CDR2 SMNVEV come from the germline V gene (reference sequence). CDR3 in amino acids: CASSLYDGRNTEAFF. The CDR3, as DNA: TGTGCCAGCAGTCTATATGACGGGAGGAACACTGAAGCTTTCTTT.

This clone was seen once. This chain connects TRBV29-1 to TRBJ1-2; a weak D match, TRBD1 (6 bases). Germline CDR1 SQVTM, CDR2 ANQGSEA. Trimming stripped 4 bases from V and 6 bases from J, with 15 bases between. The CDR3 runs to 13 residues. CDR3 in DNA: TGCAGCGTTGGGGGGCAGGGCCTGAATGGCTACACCTTC. Its protein is CSVGGQGLNGYTF.

V and J are TRBV27 and TRBJ2-1; TRBD1 agrees at 9 bases. The CDR3 consists of 13 residues. Germline V gene sequence: CDR1 MNHEY, CDR2 SMNVEV (reference sequence). Trimming took 6 bases from V and 10 from J; bases not matched to a gene: 7. The CDR3 sequence is CASRKTGGSEQFF. The CDR3 DNA sequence: TGTGCCAGCAGGAAAACAGGGGGCAGCGAGCAGTTCTTC.

This chain connects TRBV29-1 to TRBJ2-7; 9 bases agree with TRBD1. Looked up from germline, CDR1 is SQVTM and CDR2 is ANQGSEA. There are 13 residues in the CDR3. V dropped 3 bases and J dropped 4; count of bases not matched to a gene: 4. DNA for the CDR3: TGCAGCGTTGACGGGACAGGGACGTACGAGCAGTACTTC. Its protein product is CSVDGTGTYEQYF.

The table lists this clone with a count of one. The chain is built from TRBV7-9 and TRBJ1-2; 8 nucleotides match TRBD1. The germline V gene has CDR1 SEHNR and CDR2 FQNEAQ (reference sequence). This CDR3 has 15 amino acids. With V trimmed by 5 bases and J by 8 bases, 13 bases remained unmatched. CDR3 nucleotide sequence: TGTGCCAGCAGCGTCGACAGGGGCCTCGGTAGGGGCTACACCTTC. As protein: CASSVDRGLGRGYTF.

The J gene is TRBJ2-4, the V gene TRBV7-3, with TRBD1 matching over 8 bases. Germline CDR1 reads SGHTA; CDR2 reads FQGTGA. The CDR3 runs to 14 residues. The V gene end was trimmed by 6 bases and the J gene end by 4 bases; junction bases not matched to a gene: 5. The DNA of the CDR3 is TGTGCCAGCAGTTCAGGGGGCTCAAAAAACATTCAGTACTTC. Protein sequence: CASSSGGSKNIQYF.

This chain links TRBV2 with TRBJ2-6; a weak D match, TRBD1 (5 bases). This CDR3 is built from 15 residues. Germline V gives CDR1 SNHLY, CDR2 FYNNEI. V lost 7 bases and J lost 3, with 13 bases in between. CDR3 region: CASTIPGFGANVLTF. CDR3 in DNA: TGTGCCAGCACGATTCCAGGGTTTGGGGCCAACGTCCTGACTTTC.

This clone was counted a single time. CDR3 in amino acids: CASSYGSARNEQFF. CDR3 nucleotides: TGTGCCAGCAGTTATGGGAGTGCCCGAAATGAGCAGTTCTTC. V gene TRBV6-5 combines with J gene TRBJ2-1; possible D gene TRBD2, 5 bases. Trimming left V 3 bases short and J 7 bases short, with 13 bases between. The CDR3 extends over 14 amino acids. Germline CDR1 and CDR2: MNHEY and SVGAGI.

V usage is TRBV6-1 and J usage is TRBJ1-3, with a tentative D call TRBD1 (6 bases). V was trimmed by 8 bases and J by 0 bases, leaving 14 bases between them. Germline CDR1 MNHNS, CDR2 SASEGT. The CDR3 is 15 residues long. The CDR3 bases are TGTGCCAGCGGCCGGGGGGCCACCTCTGGAAACACCATATATTTT. Residues: CASGRGATSGNTIYF.

This clone was detected once. The chain couples TRBV19 to TRBJ2-6, with no clear D. The CDR3 extends over 15 amino acids. Trimming left V 3 bases short and J 0 bases short, with 6 bases between. Germline loops: CDR1 LNHDA, CDR2 SQIVND (reference sequence). CDR3 in amino acids: CASSMGVSGANVLTF. The CDR3 DNA is TGTGCCAGTAGTATGGGTGTCTCTGGGGCCAACGTCCTGACTTTC.

This clone occurred a few times. J is TRBJ2-2 and V is TRBV11-1; 7 bases line up with TRBD2. Per the germline V gene, CDR1 is SGHAT and CDR2 is FQDESV (reference sequence). The CDR3 is 15 residues long. V dropped 2 bases and J dropped 4; count of bases not matched to a gene: 4. The CDR3 DNA reads as TGTGCCAGCAGCTTAACTAGCGTCATCACCGGGGAGCTGTTTTTT. It yields the protein CASSLTSVITGELFF.

CDR3 DNA: TGTGCCAGCTCACCATCGGAGCGGGGCACAGATACGCAGTATTTT. This codes for CASSPSERGTDTQYF. V is TRBV18 and J is TRBJ2-3; possible D gene TRBD2, 6 bases. The CDR3 runs 15 residues. Trimming took off 2 bases at V and 1 base at J, with 10 bases between the two ends. From germline, CDR1 is KGHSH and CDR2 LQKENI.

This chain joins TRBV6-1 and TRBJ1-5, with no clear D. From germline, CDR1 is MNHNS and CDR2 SASEGT. V was cut by 4 bases and J by 0 bases, with 16 bases left in between. The CDR3 spans 17 residues. This chain's CDR3 is CASSGEGDTYSNQPQHF. The CDR3 coding sequence is TGTGCCAGCAGTGGGGAAGGCGACACTTATAGCAATCAGCCCCAGCATTTT.